Following are 27 T cell receptor beta chains from one sample sequenced in a study of cytomegalovirus exposure and HLA in healthy donors (dated by TCRdb to between 2016 and 2019). Library preparation used the immunoSEQ multiplex PCR assay. For the multiplex PCR, a mixture combining 60 forward primers for TCR Vbeta segments and 13 reverse primers for TCR Jbeta segments was used. Entries here come from immuneACCESS through TCRdb and include only in-frame sequences with V and J called. Some clones fail to appear in such tables; in the studies checked, an unresolved V gene covers under half of the shortfall, and the cause of the remainder is unknown. The sample table records approximately 100,000 clones; around three quarters of these occur just once. The ten biggest clones cover approximately 4.1% of the sample. Source material: PBMCs. These receptors all stem from a female donor in good health and CMV-seropositive.

This chain connects TRBV30 to TRBJ2-7; 7 bases line up with TRBD2. CDR3 length: 11 residues. The germline V gene has CDR1 GTSNPN and CDR2 SVGIG (reference sequence). This CDR3 is CAGRLADEQYF. Written as DNA, the CDR3 is TGTGCGGGGAGACTAGCCGACGAGCAGTACTTC.

This clone appeared a few times. This chain uses TRBV7-6 with TRBJ2-1; a possible D gene is TRBD2 (6 bases). The CDR3 spans 16 residues. V was pared by 4 bases and J by 4 bases, with 17 bases between. Per the germline V gene, CDR1 is SGHVS and CDR2 is FNYEAQ. In nucleotides, the CDR3 is TGTGCCAGCAGCTCTAGGCCATGGGACTTGTACAATGAGCAGTTCTTC. It encodes CASSSRPWDLYNEQFF.

The CDR3 sequence: CASRRDSPYEQYF. The CDR3 DNA follows: TGTGCCAGCAGGCGGGACAGCCCCTACGAGCAGTACTTC. This chain links TRBV6-5 with TRBJ2-5, with D possibly being TRBD1 (7 bases). The J call is in doubt because the DNA end fits TRBJ2-7 better. The CDR3 contains 13 residues. Germline values: CDR1 MNHEY, CDR2 SVGAGI.

This clone appeared a few times. The V call is TRBV6-5, the J call TRBJ2-1, with D possibly being TRBD1 (7 bases). Germline V gene sequence: CDR1 MNHEY, CDR2 SVGAGI. This CDR3 spans 16 amino acids. Trimming pared 2 bases from V and 2 bases from J, leaving 13 bases between. DNA of the CDR3: TGTGCCAGCAGTTACGGCCTCAGGGGGGCCTACAATGAGCAGTTCTTC. Its protein is CASSYGLRGAYNEQFF.

The chain uses TRBV2 and TRBJ2-2, with 10 bases aligning to TRBD1. The CDR3 has 17 amino acids. The ends lost 3 bases at V and 3 bases at J; junction bases unmatched: 7. Germline V lookup: CDR1 SNHLY, CDR2 FYNNEI. The DNA for the CDR3 is TGTGCCAGCAGTGACCTAACCGGGACAGGGGACACCGGGGAGCTGTTTTTT. Protein: CASSDLTGTGDTGELFF.

V usage is TRBV27 and J usage is TRBJ2-2; 8 bases align to TRBD1. The V and J ends lost 1 base and 2 bases, in that order; junction bases with no gene match: 6. CDR1 and CDR2 from the germline V gene are MNHEY and SMNVEV (reference sequence). This CDR3 is 17 amino acids long. The CDR3 DNA sequence: TGTGCCAGCAGTTTATGGGCAGGGGGCGTAAACACCGGGGAGCTGTTTTTT. Encoded protein: CASSLWAGGVNTGELFF.

This clone was found once. This chain connects TRBV18 to TRBJ1-5; the D gene is possibly TRBD1 (5 bases). This CDR3 is built from 12 residues. Trimming stripped 3 bases from V and 8 bases from J, with 8 bases between. The V gene's germline CDR1 is KGHSH and CDR2 LQKENI. CDR3 amino acids: CASSPRGEPQHF. The CDR3 coding sequence is TGTGCCAGCTCACCGCGGGGGGAGCCCCAGCATTTT.

The chain has TRBV11-1 and TRBJ2-3; D is perhaps TRBD1 (5 bases). V lost 0 bases and J 11 bases, leaving 18 bases between the germline ends. This CDR3 is built from 15 residues. Germline CDR1 SGHAT, CDR2 FQDESV (reference sequence). CDR3: CASSLAQGLGLKQYF. DNA for the CDR3: TGTGCCAGCAGCTTAGCGCAGGGCCTGGGGCTAAAGCAGTATTTT.

This clone was found once. One end of the junction fails to match germline, which may point to a read error. The chain is built from TRBV6-5 and TRBJ1-1, with D possibly TRBD1 on 5 matching bases. This CDR3 is built from 14 residues. The germline gives CDR1 MNHEY, CDR2 SVGAGI. The CDR3 region is CASSYGAAETAAFF. In nucleotides, the CDR3 is TGTGCCAGCAGTTACGGGGCGGCGGAAACTGCAGCTTTCTTT.

The chain carries TRBV20-1 and TRBJ2-5; tentative D call: TRBD2 (6 bases). The J call is doubtful: the DNA matches TRBJ2-7 better. CDR3 length: 11 amino acids. Germline V gene sequence: CDR1 DFQATT, CDR2 SNEGSKA (reference sequence). The CDR3 loop is CSASGSSEQYF. The CDR3 DNA follows: TGCAGTGCTAGCGGGAGTAGCGAGCAGTACTTC.

The rearrangement links TRBV19 to TRBJ2-4, with 7 bases that match TRBD2. The V and J ends lost 5 bases and 5 bases, in that order; junction bases with no gene match: 9. The CDR3 extends over 15 amino acids. From germline, CDR1 is LNHDA and CDR2 SQIVND (reference sequence). DNA for the CDR3: TGTGCCAGTAGTCCCGAAGCAGCGGGGCAAAACATTCAGTACTTC. Encoded protein: CASSPEAAGQNIQYF. Complete variable domain (other parts from reference TRBV19 and TRBJ2-4): DGGITQSPKYLFRKEGQNVTLSCEQNLNHDAMYWYRQDPGQGLRLIYYSQIVNDFQKGDIAEGYSVSREKKESFPLTVTSAQKNPTAFYLCASSPEAAGQNIQYFGAGTRLSVL.

Comments on this clone: The junction does not match germline at one end; this may be a read error. This chain links TRBV14 with TRBJ2-5; 10 bases are a match to TRBD2. The CDR3 is 15 residues long. The germline V gene encodes CDR1 SGHDN and CDR2 FVKESK. The CDR3 spells CASSQGLAAKGAQYF. In DNA form, the CDR3 reads TGTGCCAGCAGTCAAGGACTAGCGGCAAAAGGGGCCCAGTACTTC.

The rearrangement joins TRBV20-1 to TRBJ2-5; D may be TRBD1 (5 bases). Germline V CDR1 and CDR2: DFQATT, SNEGSKA (reference sequence). The CDR3 has 11 amino acids. V was cut by 3 bases and J by 5 bases, with 7 bases left in between. The CDR3 loop is CSARYRETQYF. CDR3 nucleotide sequence: TGCAGTGCTAGGTACAGGGAGACCCAGTACTTC.

The J gene is TRBJ2-3, the V gene TRBV2; maybe TRBD2 (6 bases). Germline CDR1 is SNHLY and CDR2 is FYNNEI. Trimming cost V 11 bases and J 5 bases, with 17 bases left between them. This CDR3 spans 13 amino acids. In DNA form, the CDR3 reads TGTGCCTCTACCGGGAGTTGGGAAGATACGCAGTATTTT. This gives the protein CASTGSWEDTQYF.

The chain has TRBV27 and TRBJ2-6; tentatively, D is TRBD1 (5 bases). The CDR3 runs 17 residues. Germline V gene sequence: CDR1 MNHEY, CDR2 SMNVEV (reference sequence). Trimming stripped 5 bases from V and 1 base from J, with 15 bases between. This CDR3 is CASSPRTPISGANVLTF. In DNA form, the CDR3 reads TGTGCCAGCAGTCCCCGGACACCCATTTCTGGGGCCAACGTCCTGACTTTC.

This chain links TRBV21-1 with TRBJ2-5; the tabulated D call, TRBD1, remains unverified against the DNA. TRBV21-1 is deemed a pseudogene. The CDR3 is 15 residues long. The CDR3 DNA is TGTGCCAGCAGCAAAGTGGAGACAGGGGGGGAGACCCAGTACTTC. It encodes CASSKVETGGETQYF.

In this sample, this clone turned up once. V usage is TRBV10-2 and J usage is TRBJ1-5, with unresolved D. The length of the CDR3 is 13 residues. Germline V gives CDR1 WSHSY, CDR2 SAAADI. The V gene lost 3 bases and the J gene lost 7 bases, with 10 bases spanning the gap. The CDR3 loop reads CASSEEGRQPQHF. CDR3 sequence (DNA): TGCGCCAGCAGTGAAGAGGGAAGGCAGCCCCAGCATTTT.

Note on this clone: A junction boundary mismatches the germline segment, possibly from a read error. This rearrangement joins TRBV28 to TRBJ2-6; 10 bases align to TRBD1. The length of the CDR3 is 19 residues. Germline V CDR1 and CDR2: MDHEN, SYDVKM. Written as DNA, the CDR3 is TGTGCCAGCAGTTCCATTCCACGGGGACAGGGGTCTGGGGCCAACGGCCTGACTTTC. Amino acid sequence: CASSSIPRGQGSGANGLTF. The full variable domain, rest sourced from reference TRBV28 and TRBJ2-6, is DVKVTQSSRYLVKRTGEKVFLECVQDMDHENMFWYRQDPGLGLRLIYFSYDVKMKEKGDIPEGYSVSREKKERFSLILESASTNQTSMYLCASSSIPRGQGSGANGLTFGAGSRLTVL.

The chain recombines TRBV6-1 with TRBJ2-5; D is unclear. The better agreement between TRBJ2-7 and the DNA end casts doubt on the J call. Germline CDR1 reads MNHNS; CDR2 reads SASEGT. There are 13 residues in the CDR3. The DNA of the CDR3 is TGTGCCAGCACCATCTCGTGGGGCTACGAGCAGTACTTC. Amino acids: CASTISWGYEQYF.

V usage is TRBV12-5 and J usage is TRBJ2-5; perhaps TRBD2 as D (6 bases). CDR3 size: 13 residues. V lost 1 base and J 5 bases, leaving 8 bases between the germline ends. Germline assignment: CDR1 LGHNT and CDR2 FRNRAP. CDR3 sequence (DNA): TGTGCTAGTGGTTTGGCGGGGGTGGAGACCCAGTACTTC. It encodes CASGLAGVETQYF.

The chain links TRBV5-1 to TRBJ2-5; no firm D call. Germline CDR1 SGHRS, CDR2 YFSETQ. The CDR3 totals 13 residues. V was pared by 6 bases and J by 1 base, with 10 bases between. The CDR3 protein is CASKRPFQETQYF. Here the CDR3 DNA reads TGCGCCAGCAAGCGTCCTTTCCAAGAGACCCAGTACTTC.

V and J are TRBV30 and TRBJ1-1; D gene uncertain. Germline V gene sequence: CDR1 GTSNPN, CDR2 SVGIG (reference sequence). The CDR3 contains 12 residues. Trimming removed 3 bases from V and 8 bases from J, with 13 bases in between. The CDR3 here is CAWRSGGWEAFF. The DNA of the CDR3 is TGTGCCTGGAGGTCGGGTGGATGGGAAGCTTTCTTT.

V usage is TRBV6-4 and J usage is TRBJ2-6, with 7 bases lining up with TRBD2. Losses at the gene ends were 10 bases for V and 0 bases for J; bases not matched to a gene: 18. The CDR3 covers 19 residues. Germline CDR1 is MRHNA and CDR2 is SNTAGT. CDR3 residues: CATRRGGANFNSGANVLTF. The CDR3, as DNA: TGTGCCACCCGAAGGGGAGGGGCCAACTTTAACTCTGGGGCCAACGTCCTGACTTTC.

V is TRBV28 and J is TRBJ1-2, with D possibly TRBD1 on 6 matching bases. The V end lost 6 bases, the J end lost 7 bases, and 21 bases lay between the germline ends. This CDR3 has 15 amino acids. Germline V gives CDR1 MDHEN, CDR2 SYDVKM. In DNA form, the CDR3 reads TGTGCCAGCAGCCGAGTACAACAGGGAGCTCGTGGCTACACCTTC. This sequence encodes CASSRVQQGARGYTF.

This clone was detected only a few times. The genes are TRBV9 and TRBJ2-5; the D gene is possibly TRBD1 (5 bases). Germline loops: CDR1 SGDLS, CDR2 YYNGEE. Trimming shortened V by 0 bases and J by 4 bases, and 10 bases separated the two germline ends. The CDR3 has 14 residues. The CDR3 DNA sequence: TGTGCCAGCAGCGTAGGTGGGGCCACAGAGACCCAGTACTTC. Amino acids: CASSVGGATETQYF.

The CDR3: CASSFPGVAGEGEQYF. In DNA, the CDR3 is TGTGCCAGCAGTTTCCCTGGGGTAGCGGGAGAGGGTGAGCAGTACTTC. V usage is TRBV27 and J usage is TRBJ2-7; 9 bases match TRBD2. The CDR3 covers 16 residues. The germline V gene encodes CDR1 MNHEY and CDR2 SMNVEV (reference sequence). Trimming cost V 3 bases and J 7 bases; bases outside gene matches: 13.

This sequence joins TRBV23-1 and TRBJ2-7, with 10 bases lining up with TRBD1. TRBV23-1 is recorded as an ORF, its role being uncertain. The CDR3 contains 15 residues. V shed 7 bases and J 7 bases; nucleotides not matched to a gene: 13. CDR3 region: CASTTGFWTGGEQYF. CDR3 nucleotides: TGCGCCAGCACCACGGGATTTTGGACAGGGGGTGAGCAGTACTTC.